The 21 T cell receptor beta chains below all came from one sample that was sequenced in a study of cytomegalovirus exposure and HLA in healthy donors. The PCR employed 60 Vbeta primers together with 13 Jbeta primers. Data came from immunoSEQ multiplex PCR; TCRdb stores just in-frame clones and leaves some out. The table includes over 35,000 clones, about 70% detected once. The sequenced sample consisted of PBMCs. These receptors were obtained from a man aged 40-49 years in good health and CMV-seronegative.

As DNA, the CDR3 is TGCGCCAGCGGTTACTTCGGGACAGGGTGCTACGAGCAGTACTTC. This gives the protein CASGYFGTGCYEQYF. The gene calls are TRBV23-1 and TRBJ2-7, with 9 bases lining up with TRBD1. TRBV23-1 is recorded as an ORF, its role being uncertain. After removal of 8 bases from V and 3 bases from J, the junction contained 11 bases not matched to a gene. This CDR3 spans 15 amino acids.

The chain joins TRBV6-4 to TRBJ1-6; D perhaps matches TRBD1 (6 bases). The V and J ends lost 4 bases and 7 bases respectively, with 14 bases between them. CDR1 and CDR2 from the germline V gene are MRHNA and SNTAGT. This CDR3 is built from 15 residues. The CDR3 spells CASSVQAGDNSPLHF. DNA of the CDR3: TGTGCCAGCAGTGTCCAGGCAGGGGACAATTCACCCCTCCACTTT.

CDR3 loop: CASSSGLAGPEGTQYF. The CDR3 region has the DNA TGTGCCAGCAGCTCCGGACTAGCGGGGCCAGAGGGGACCCAGTACTTC. The chain couples TRBV7-6 to TRBJ2-5, with 12 bases lining up with TRBD2. J lost 7 bases, V lost 4 bases, and 10 bases had no gene match. The CDR3 has 16 residues. CDR1 and CDR2 from the germline V gene are SGHVS and FNYEAQ.

The chain joins TRBV6-1 to TRBJ1-2; 9 bases align to TRBD1. V dropped 10 bases and J dropped 5; count of bases not matched to a gene: 5. This CDR3 region has 12 residues. Germline V gene data show CDR1 as MNHNS and CDR2 as SASEGT. CDR3 in DNA: TGTGCCACAGGACAGGGGCAGTATGGCTACACCTTC. Translated: CATGQGQYGYTF.

This clone was seen a handful of times. The chain is built from TRBV10-3 and TRBJ2-7, with D possibly being TRBD1 (6 bases). Trimming took off 8 bases at V and 0 bases at J, with 17 bases between the two ends. CDR3 length: 15 residues. From germline, CDR1 is ENHRY and CDR2 SYGVKD. The CDR3 DNA reads TGTGCCATCCGAGAAGAGGGGGTAAGCTCCTACGAGCAGTACTTC. As protein: CAIREEGVSSYEQYF.

In its sample, this clone was seen a few times. The V and J genes are TRBV29-1 and TRBJ1-1, with 7 bases aligning to TRBD1. Germline-derived CDR1 and CDR2 are SQVTM and ANQGSEA. V lost 5 bases and J lost 1; bases outside the gene matches: 4. The CDR3 is 13 residues long. CDR3: CSVWDRPNTEAFF. DNA for the CDR3: TGCAGCGTTTGGGACAGACCGAACACTGAAGCTTTCTTT.

The rearrangement joins TRBV6-4 to TRBJ2-1; weak D call: TRBD1 (7 bases). Deletions cut 3 bases from V and 4 bases from J, with 13 bases between. CDR1 and CDR2 from the germline V gene are MRHNA and SNTAGT. This CDR3 region has 15 residues. CDR3 loop: CASSEFRGVYNEQFF. For the CDR3, the DNA is TGTGCCAGCAGTGAATTCAGGGGGGTGTACAATGAGCAGTTCTTC.

The chain links TRBV5-1 to TRBJ2-7, with 10 bases fitting TRBD1. Germline trimming cut 4 bases from V and 5 bases from J; bases unmatched to any gene: 9. The germline gives CDR1 SGHRS, CDR2 YFSETQ. CDR3 size: 15 residues. The CDR3, as DNA: TGCGCCAGCAGCACCTGGACAGGGGGGGAGGACGAGCAGTACTTC. This codes for CASSTWTGGEDEQYF.

In its sample, this clone was seen once. CDR3 amino acids: CASKRDPGMNTEAFF. In DNA, the CDR3 is TGTGCCAGCAAGAGGGATCCCGGCATGAACACTGAAGCTTTCTTT. The rearrangement links TRBV6-5 to TRBJ1-1; D not resolved. The CDR3 length is 15 residues. The V end lost 7 bases, the J end lost 0 bases, and 15 bases lay between the germline ends. Germline-derived CDR1 and CDR2 are MNHEY and SVGAGI.

The chain is built from TRBV7-6 and TRBJ1-2; D gene ambiguous. CDR1 is SGHVS and CDR2 is FNYEAQ in the germline V gene. The CDR3 spans 13 residues. The germline V and J ends were trimmed by 1 base and 2 bases, with 5 bases remaining between them. The DNA of the CDR3 is TGTGCCAGCAGCTTAGGTCAGAACTATGGCTACACCTTC. This encodes CASSLGQNYGYTF.

The V call is TRBV29-1, the J call TRBJ2-1, with TRBD1 as a possible D gene (6 bases). Germline loops: CDR1 SQVTM, CDR2 ANQGSEA. There are 17 residues in the CDR3. Between the trimmed V and J ends, which lost 3 bases and 4 bases, there was a span of 22 bases. This chain's CDR3 is CSVEGHVKVMLYNEQFF. The CDR3 DNA reads TGCAGCGTTGAGGGACATGTGAAGGTGATGCTATACAATGAGCAGTTCTTC.

The chain joins TRBV4-3 to TRBJ2-7; D possibly corresponds to TRBD1 (5 bases). Germline CDR1 reads LGHNA; CDR2 reads YSLEER. The CDR3 is 13 residues long. V lost 4 bases, J lost 1 base, and 8 bases lay in between. The CDR3: CASSLQESYEQYF. The DNA of the CDR3 is TGCGCCAGCAGCCTACAGGAGTCCTACGAGCAGTACTTC.

The V and J genes are TRBV29-1 and TRBJ2-1; tentatively, D is TRBD2 (5 bases). The CDR3 is made up of 13 amino acids. The germline V gene encodes CDR1 SQVTM and CDR2 ANQGSEA. Trimming shortened V by 4 bases and J by 10 bases, and 17 bases separated the two germline ends. The CDR3 protein is CSVVGWRVGEQFF. CDR3 bases: TGCAGCGTTGTGGGCTGGCGGGTCGGGGAGCAGTTCTTC.

V is TRBV6-5 and J is TRBJ2-6; the D is unclear. From germline, CDR1 is MNHEY and CDR2 SVGAGI. The CDR3 is made up of 15 amino acids. Trimming shortened V by 6 bases and J by 1 base, and 10 bases separated the two germline ends. The CDR3 protein is CASSKSISGANVLTF. CDR3 nucleotides: TGTGCCAGCAGCAAATCCATTTCTGGGGCCAACGTCCTGACTTTC.

The rearrangement links TRBV6-1 to TRBJ2-2, with D maybe TRBD2 (5 bases). CDR1 is MNHNS, CDR2 SASEGT, per germline. V lost 4 bases, J lost 1 base, and 10 bases lay in between. There are 15 residues in the CDR3. The CDR3, as DNA: TGTGCCAGCAGTGTAGAGGGAATGAACACCGGGGAGCTGTTTTTT. Its protein product is CASSVEGMNTGELFF.

The chain is built from TRBV9 and TRBJ2-4; D ambiguous. Trimming took 1 base from V and 5 from J, leaving 10 bases between them. This CDR3 is 14 amino acids long. CDR1 and CDR2 (germline): SGDLS, YYNGEE. This CDR3 is CASSVTSSQNIQYF. The CDR3 DNA sequence: TGTGCCAGCAGCGTAACTTCATCGCAAAACATTCAGTACTTC.

This clone was recorded a few times. The CDR3 sequence is CASSLSGPNTEAFF. The CDR3 coding sequence is TGCGCCAGCAGCTTGTCTGGGCCGAACACTGAAGCTTTCTTT. The rearrangement uses TRBV5-1 and TRBJ1-1; no reliable D call. The length of the CDR3 is 14 residues. The V end was cut by 1 base, the J end by 1 base, with 8 bases between. The germline CDR1 and CDR2 sequences are SGHRS and YFSETQ.

This clone was observed a single time. The V gene is TRBV4-1, the J gene TRBJ2-1, with 10 bases lining up with TRBD1. The junction had 8 bases not matched to a gene; V was cut back by 3 bases and J by 6 bases. The CDR3 length is 16 residues. CDR1 and CDR2 from the germline V gene are MGHRA and YSYEKL. CDR3 in DNA: TGCGCCAGCAGCCATACCGGGACAGGGGCCATCAATGAGCAGTTCTTC. It codes for CASSHTGTGAINEQFF.

The chain combines TRBV7-2 with TRBJ1-2, with D possibly being TRBD1 (5 bases). The germline V and J ends were trimmed by 1 base and 2 bases, with 8 bases remaining between them. Germline V gives CDR1 SGHTA, CDR2 FQGNSA. CDR3 length equals 14 residues. The CDR3: CASSLGTPNYGYTF. The CDR3 nucleotides are TGTGCCAGCAGCTTAGGGACACCAAACTATGGCTACACCTTC.

In its sample, this clone was seen once. V usage is TRBV9 and J usage is TRBJ1-2; D not certain. This CDR3 spans 10 amino acids. Germline CDR1 SGDLS, CDR2 YYNGEE. V was trimmed by 6 bases and J by 4 bases, leaving 4 bases between them. The CDR3 loop is CASTSYGYTF. The CDR3 DNA follows: TGTGCCAGCACCTCCTATGGCTACACCTTC.

This chain connects TRBV30 to TRBJ1-1; TRBD1 aligns across 8 bases. Germline V CDR1 and CDR2: GTSNPN, SVGIG (reference sequence). CDR3 length: 13 residues. V shed 0 bases and J 5 bases; nucleotides not matched to a gene: 2. Here the CDR3 DNA reads TGTGCCTGGAGTGTACAGGGGGTTACTGAAGCTTTCTTT. It specifies CAWSVQGVTEAFF.